What follows describes a single TCR beta chain. What it binds is not known. The gene symbols are mouse symbols. The observed sequence ends 1 residue before the CDR3 terminus, with the missing tail filled in from the germline J gene. The sample is drawn from a study of tissue T cells after allogeneic stem cell transplantation. Study conclusions and caveats: Shared clones across patients were few; motif clustering revealed tissue-specific shared signatures. Anatomically similar tissues had similar TCR repertoires within each patient. This small cohort was clinically heterogeneous, and sampling depth was a limitation.

V was clipped by 4 bases and J by 0 bases, with 9 bases between them. Germline CDR1 is NSQYPW and CDR2 is LRSPGD (reference sequence). This CDR3 contains 14 residues. This table comes from immunoSEQ multiplex PCR, and its TCRdb copy is limited to in-frame clones, with some not included. Of over 7,000 clones in the sample, approximately 49% were seen once. Time point reported: mouse harvest day 7 after allogeneic transplant. Each mouse received 10^7 T-cell-depleted marrow cells plus 10^6 splenic CD5+ T cells by tail vein. This mouse GVHD model was MHC-mismatched B6 to BALB/c, profiled day 7 or 14. This clonotype was sampled from a female BALB/c mouse given C57BL/6 T cells with graft-versus-host disease after an allogeneic hematopoietic cell transplant. Material: gut tissue. The gene calls are TRBV1 and TRBJ1-1, with D uncertain. CDR3 DNA (partial): TGCACCTGCAGTGAGAGACAAGCAAACACAGAAGTCTTC. This sequence encodes CTCSERQANTEVF. The full CDR3 protein is CTCSERQANTEVFF.